The source of this T cell receptor beta chain is a study of PD-1 blockade in classical Hodgkin lymphoma. Study overall: Each patient was given nivolumab 3 mg/kg through a vein every 2 weeks. Points from the study as a whole: Compared with healthy donors, newly diagnosed patients reportedly showed lower baseline TCR diversity. Exclusion removed patients who began nivolumab under 1 year after ASCT.

Each patient experienced a relapse that followed autologous stem cell transplantation, and brentuximab vedotin exposure varied. Complete response, partial response or progressive disease constituted the best responses recorded. Germline V gives CDR1 SQVTM, CDR2 ANQGSEA. The CDR3 length is 11 residues. Libraries were prepared by immunoSEQ multiplex PCR; TCRdb keeps only in-frame clonotypes and omits some of them. The data show 35,000 to 45,000 clones, approximately 70% seen once. This clone is labeled as medium-sized. Antigen unknown. At one boundary the junction diverges from the germline segment, which might be a read error.

Sequencing was performed on peripheral blood mononuclear cells (PBMCs), taken before the second cycle of nivolumab. The J gene is TRBJ1-6, the V gene TRBV29-1; TRBD1 might be the D (5 bases). The clonotype originates from a human donor with classical Hodgkin lymphoma. The CDR3 nucleotides are TGCAGCGCCCTTTCCTCGGACACCAAGTTTTTT. Translating gives CSALSSDTKFF. Full variable domain (remainder filled in from reference TRBV29-1 and TRBJ1-6): SAVISQKPSRDICQRGTSLTIQCQVDSQVTMMFWYRQQPGQSLTLIATANQGSEATYESGFVIDKFPISRPNLTFSTLTVSNMSPEDSSIYLCSALSSDTKFFGNGTRLTVT.